This TCR beta chain is from a study of post-analysis software for immune sequencing data. Findings of the study overall: The normalized Chao1 diversity of multiple sclerosis patients was significantly lower than that of controls. By F measure, samples from a shared preparation batch strongly co-clustered.

Every TCR beta cDNA library bore unique molecular identifiers. About 500,000 cDNA molecules came from around 1 to 10 million T cells. From the PCR reads, TCRdb called clonotypes with MiXCR, one entry per CDR3 protein. The table has 380,000 or so distinct CDR3 sequences, about a third seen once; the top ten hold roughly 12%. This clonotype came up once. The antigen remains unidentified. Sequences were obtained from blood. The origin of this receptor is a girl under 18 with multiple sclerosis.

DNA for the CDR3: TGTGCCAGCAGCTTCAGTGGAAGCAATCAGCCCCAGCATTTT. Translating gives CASSFSGSNQPQHF. This chain uses TRBV7-2 with TRBJ1-5; D is unresolved. The CDR3 is 14 amino acids. The germline gives CDR1 SGHTA, CDR2 FQGNSA. V was clipped by 3 bases and J by 1 base, with 7 bases between them. Full variable domain (rest looked up from reference TRBV7-2 and TRBJ1-5): GAGVSQSPSNKVTEKGKDVELRCDPISGHTALYWYRQSLGQGLEFLIYFQGNSAPDKSGLPSDRFSAERTGGSVSTLTIQRTQQEDSAVYLCASSFSGSNQPQHFGDGTRLSIL.